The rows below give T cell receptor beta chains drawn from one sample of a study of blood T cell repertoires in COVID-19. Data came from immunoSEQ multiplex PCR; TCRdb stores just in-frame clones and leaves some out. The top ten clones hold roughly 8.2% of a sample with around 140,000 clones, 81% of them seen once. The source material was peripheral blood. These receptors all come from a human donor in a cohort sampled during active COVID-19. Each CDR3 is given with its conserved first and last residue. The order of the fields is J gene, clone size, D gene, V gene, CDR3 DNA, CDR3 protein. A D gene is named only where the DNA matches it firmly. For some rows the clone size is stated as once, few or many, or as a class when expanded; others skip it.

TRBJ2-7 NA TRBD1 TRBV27 TGTGCCACGCGGGGACAGGGATCGTACGAGCAGTACTTC CATRGQGSYEQYF
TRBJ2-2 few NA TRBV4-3 TGCGCCAGCAGCCCGAACTTAAACTCGGTCTCTACCGCCGGGGAGCTGTTTTTT CASSPNLNSVSTAGELFF
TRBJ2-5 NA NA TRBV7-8 TGTGCCAGCAGCCAATATCCGGGTTTAGAGACCCAGTACTTC CASSQYPGLETQYF
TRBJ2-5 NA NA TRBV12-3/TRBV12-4 TGTGCCAGCACCAAGGGAGCGGTGGAGACCCAGTACTTC CASTKGAVETQYF
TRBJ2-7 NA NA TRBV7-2 TGTGCCAGCAGCTTCGGGGGTATCGCCTACGAGCAGTACTTC CASSFGGIAYEQYF
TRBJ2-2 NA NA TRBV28 TGTGCCAGCAGTCCAGGGTGGGGGGAGCTGTTTTTT CASSPGWGELFF
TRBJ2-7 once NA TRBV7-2 TGTGCCAGCAGCTCCAGGGTATCCTACGAGCAGTACTTC CASSSRVSYEQYF
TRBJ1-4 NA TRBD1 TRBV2 TGTGCCAGCACCCGGGACAGGGGCGCAACTAATGAAAAACTGTTTTTT CASTRDRGATNEKLFF
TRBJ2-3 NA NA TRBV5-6 TGTGCCAGCAGCCAGACTAGTTCCGACACAGATACGCAGTATTTT CASSQTSSDTDTQYF
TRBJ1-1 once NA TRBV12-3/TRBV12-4 TGTGCCAGCAGTTTGCGGGGGGGGGCTGAAGCTTTCTTT CASSLRGGAEAFF
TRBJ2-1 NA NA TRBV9 TGTGCCAGCAGCGTAGCGGTGAGCGTCTCCTACAATGAGCAGTTCTTC CASSVAVSVSYNEQFF
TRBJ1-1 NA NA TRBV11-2 TGTGCCAGCCCTTCTGAAGCTTTCTTT CASPSEAFF
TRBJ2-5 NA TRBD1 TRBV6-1 TGTGCCAGCAGTGGGGACAGGGGGCTAATTTTTGAGACCCAGTACTTC CASSGDRGLIFETQYF
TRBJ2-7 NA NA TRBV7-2 TGTGCCAGCAGCCCAGGCAAGACTAGTTCTTCCGAGCAGTACTTC CASSPGKTSSSEQYF
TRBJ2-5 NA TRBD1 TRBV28 TGTGCCAGCAGCGGTGAATTACCGGACAGGGGAAGAGAGACCCAGTACTTC CASSGELPDRGRETQYF
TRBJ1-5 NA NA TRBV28 TGTGCCAGCAGTTTACGGGGTAGCAATCAGCCCCAGCATTTT CASSLRGSNQPQHF
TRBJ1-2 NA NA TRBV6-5 TGTGCCAGCAGAAAGGACAGCCTTAGCTACACCTTC CASRKDSLSYTF
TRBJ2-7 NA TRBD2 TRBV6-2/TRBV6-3 TGTGCCAGCAGTGACCCCGGCGGGAGAAACACTTACGAGCAGTACTTC CASSDPGGRNTYEQYF
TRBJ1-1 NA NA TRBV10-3 TGTGCCATCAGTATACAGGGCATGAACACTGAAGCTTTCTTT CAISIQGMNTEAFF
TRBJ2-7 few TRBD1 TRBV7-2 TGTGCCAGCAGCACTGGGACAGGGGGCGTTACCACCTACGAGCAGTACTTC CASSTGTGGVTTYEQYF
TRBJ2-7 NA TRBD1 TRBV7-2 TGTGCCAGCAGCCAGGGACAGGGGAACTACGAGCAGTACTTC CASSQGQGNYEQYF
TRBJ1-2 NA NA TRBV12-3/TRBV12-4 TGTGCCAGCAGTTTGAGGGGGAGAATGAAGACCTTC CASSLRGRMKTF
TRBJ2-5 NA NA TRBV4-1 TGCGCCAGCAGCCAAGATAACGGGGCGGGGGAGACCCAGTACTTC CASSQDNGAGETQYF
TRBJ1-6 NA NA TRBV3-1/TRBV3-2 TGTGCCAGCAGCCACCCAGGGTATTCACCCCTCCACTTT CASSHPGYSPLHF
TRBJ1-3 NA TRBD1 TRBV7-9 TGTGCCAGCAGCACACGGGACAGGGGGCCGGGAAACACCATATATTTT CASSTRDRGPGNTIYF
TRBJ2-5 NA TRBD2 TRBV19 TGTGCCAGTAAGACTAGCGGGAGGAGAGGAGAGACCCAGTACTTC CASKTSGRRGETQYF
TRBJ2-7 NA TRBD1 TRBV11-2 TGTGCCAGCAGTCGACAGGGGGGGGTCTACGAGCAGTACTTC CASSRQGGVYEQYF
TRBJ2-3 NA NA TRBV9 TGTGCCAGCAGCGTAGGCCTACTACAAGCAGATACGCAGTATTTT CASSVGLLQADTQYF
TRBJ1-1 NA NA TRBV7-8 TGTGCCAGCAGCACCTCGAGGAACACTGAAGCTTTCTTT CASSTSRNTEAFF
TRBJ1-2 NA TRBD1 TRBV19 TGTGCCAGTAGTATCCAGACAGGGCTGGCTAACTATGGCTACACCTTC CASSIQTGLANYGYTF
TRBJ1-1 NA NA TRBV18 TGTGCCAGCTCACCTCGGCAGGGAGGGAACACTGAAGCTTTCTTT CASSPRQGGNTEAFF
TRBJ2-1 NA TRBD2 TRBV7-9 TGTGCCAGCAGATCGGGGGCATCTAGCGGGATCTACAATGAGCAGTTCTTC CASRSGASSGIYNEQFF
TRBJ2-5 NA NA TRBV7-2 TGTGCCAGCAGCCTGACCGGGACAACGGAGACCCAGTACTTC CASSLTGTTETQYF
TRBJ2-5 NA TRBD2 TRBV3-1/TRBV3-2 TGTGCCAGCAGCCTCCTATCCGGGACTAGCGGGAGAGAGACCCAGTACTTC CASSLLSGTSGRETQYF
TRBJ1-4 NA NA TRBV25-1 TGTGCCAGCAGTATACATGCAACTAATGAAAAACTGTTTTTT CASSIHATNEKLFF
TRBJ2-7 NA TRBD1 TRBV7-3 TGTGCCAGCAGCTTAAGGGCACAGGGGAAGGGGGACGAGCAGTACTTC CASSLRAQGKGDEQYF
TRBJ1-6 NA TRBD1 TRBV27 TGTGCCAGCAGTTTATCCGGACAGGGAGGCAGTTCACCCCTCCACTTT CASSLSGQGGSSPLHF
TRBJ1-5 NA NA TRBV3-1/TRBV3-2 TGTGCCAGCAGCCTAGGGAGGGGGAGCAATCAGCCCCAGCATTTT CASSLGRGSNQPQHF
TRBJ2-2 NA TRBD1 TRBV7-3 TGTGCCAGCAGCTCCGGGACAGGGGCCCACGGGGAGCTGTTTTTT CASSSGTGAHGELFF
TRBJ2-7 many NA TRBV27 TGTGCCAGCAGTTCCAAGGGACTCAATGAGGGCTACGAGCAGTACTTC CASSSKGLNEGYEQYF
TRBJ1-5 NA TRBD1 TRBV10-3 TGTGCCATCAGTGAGGGACAGGTTAATCAGCCCCAGCATTTT CAISEGQVNQPQHF
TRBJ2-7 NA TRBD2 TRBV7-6 TGTGCCAGCAGCATTTCTAGCGGGAGGGCCTACGAGCAGTACTTC CASSISSGRAYEQYF
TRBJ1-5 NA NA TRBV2 TGTGCCAGCAGTGTGGGACAAGGGGGTTATAGCAATCAGCCCCAGCATTTT CASSVGQGGYSNQPQHF
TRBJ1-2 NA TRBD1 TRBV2 TGTGCCAGCAGCACTACGGGACAGGGGGTAGTTGGCTACACCTTC CASSTTGQGVVGYTF
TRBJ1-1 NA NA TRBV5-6 TGTGCCAGCAGCCTAGGGGCCGGCACTGAAGCTTTCTTT CASSLGAGTEAFF
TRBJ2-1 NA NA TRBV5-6 TGTGCCAGCAGCTTGGTCGGAACAGCCTACAATGAGCAGTTCTTC CASSLVGTAYNEQFF
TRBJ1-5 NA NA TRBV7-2 TGTGCCAGCAGCTTAGCTTGGGGAGCCAATCAGCCCCAGCATTTT CASSLAWGANQPQHF
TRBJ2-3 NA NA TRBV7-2 TGTGCCAGCACAAGACAAGGCGGAGGTCCAGATACGCAGTATTTT CASTRQGGGPDTQYF
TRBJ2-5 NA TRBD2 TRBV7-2 TGTGCCAGCAGCCTCGGGGGTAGCGGGAGTCTAAGCCAAGAGACCCAGTACTTC CASSLGGSGSLSQETQYF
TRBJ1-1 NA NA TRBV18 TGTGCCAGCTCACCCTACAGGGAGCCGGGGACTGAAGCTTTCTTT CASSPYREPGTEAFF
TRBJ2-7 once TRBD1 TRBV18 TGTGCCAGCTCACCGACGGGACAGGGGTTTGGTGAGCAGTACTTC CASSPTGQGFGEQYF
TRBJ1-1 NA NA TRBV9 TGTGCCAGCAACCGGGGGTGGGACACTGAAGCTTTCTTT CASNRGWDTEAFF
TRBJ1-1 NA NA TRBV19 TGTGCCAGTAGTACAGGTTGGGGCAGCCAGAACACTGAAGCTTTCTTT CASSTGWGSQNTEAFF
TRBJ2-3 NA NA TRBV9 TGTGCCAGCAGCGTAGCAGGCACAGATACGCAGTATTTT CASSVAGTDTQYF